Reported below is one T cell receptor delta chain. This clone counts as medium-sized (0.01 to 0.1%). Its target antigen remains unknown. Per-nucleotide qualities are absent, and no much larger clonotype sits a single base away. The data stem from a study of gamma-delta chains in newborns, infants, children (dated by TCRdb to between 2018 and 2020). At the level of the whole study: In the study title, it is stated that polyclonal expansion of innate gammadelta T cells is driven by microbial exposure immediately after birth. The study examined the way microbial exposure affected innate gammadelta T cell populations in human newborns right after birth.

V and J lose 5 bases and 1 base, and a span of 38 bases separates them. In the germline V gene, CDR1 corresponds to TSWWSYY and CDR2 to QGS. From the cysteine up to the phenylalanine, the CDR3 has a length of 23 residues. Only CDR3 DNA is held: 69 bases, read in frame from base 1. Sequencing was carried out with an Illumina MiSeq. After TCRdb called clones again from the public reads with CATT, rows with identical DNA were merged. Present in this sample are 950 to 1,500 delta-chain clones, about 3.6% of which were seen just once. 20% to 30% of the sample rests with the top ten. This TCR derives from a child who was a newborn, infant or young child, either healthy, febrile or measles-vaccinated (not recorded which). The rearranged segments are TRDV1 and TRDJ1, with TRDD3 as a weak D call on 8 bases. The material sequenced was blood. The nucleotide sequence is TGTGCTCTTGGGTCGCAAGGGGTTCCTACGGAAGTACTGGGGGCCCCTTTCACCGATAAACTCATCTTT. Translated, it reads CALGSQGVPTEVLGAPFTDKLIF.